This T cell receptor (beta chain) was recorded in a study of blood T cell repertoires in COVID-19. Measured with immunoSEQ multiplex PCR; TCRdb has only the in-frame clones, and not every one. The repertoire holds about 350,000 clones, with roughly 90% as singletons. The J segment lost 4 bases and the V segment lost 5 bases, leaving 12 bases of the junction unmatched. The CDR3 is 16 amino acids. Per the germline V gene, CDR1 is LGHDT and CDR2 is YNNKEL (reference sequence). Material: peripheral blood. This TCR was sampled from a woman aged 55 to 70 with COVID-19, enrolled during active disease. The V call is TRBV3-1 (or the pseudogene TRBV3-2), the J call TRBJ2-5, with 8 bases that match TRBD1. The CDR3 DNA is TGTGCCAGCAGCTTGCGGACAGGACAGGGTGGAGAGACCCAGTACTTC. Translated: CASSLRTGQGGETQYF.